This TCR beta chain comes out of a study of blood T cell repertoires in COVID-19. Looking at the study overall: Acute and convalescent COVID-19 specimens originated in the United States, Italy and Spain. The cDNA or gDNA used as material had been derived from T cells, B-cell-depleted T cells, or PBMCs.

In the original workflow: Reference gene primer amplification gave nucleated cell count estimates. Clones were sequenced by immunoSEQ multiplex PCR, and TCRdb holds only the in-frame ones, with some missing. V and J calls and clone size are copied from that table; D and trimming were computed from the DNA. The sample records some 240,000 clones, about 80% being singletons. Germline-derived CDR1 and CDR2 are SGHRS and YFSETQ. The CDR3 spans 14 residues. The ends were cut back, 4 bases at V and 1 base at J, with 12 bases in the middle. Sequencing was performed on peripheral blood. The TCR comes from a woman older than 75 with acute or convalescent COVID-19. The rearrangement uses TRBV5-1 and TRBJ2-7; D is possibly TRBD2 (5 bases). The CDR3 sequence: CASSLGLDSYEQYF. Written as DNA, the CDR3 is TGCGCCAGCAGCCTAGGACTTGATTCCTACGAGCAGTACTTC.